There are a few counts of the clone carrying this T cell receptor (beta chain). Sequenced by immunoSEQ multiplex PCR; TCRdb stores in-frame clones only, minus some. This table holds under 130,000 clones, roughly four fifths found once. This sample was taken from a study of T cell clones after liver transplantation. Turning to the study itself: Samples came pre-transplant, pre-randomization before withdrawal, and post-randomization after withdrawal ended.

This clonotype originated in a human patient who received a liver transplant. Part of the T cells may come from the graft donor. The sequences come from CD4+ T cells from blood, collected approximately 4 years after liver transplant.

The CDR3 nucleotides read TGTGCCAGCAGCTTAGCGAGAATGTCTGGAAACACCATATATTTT. This gives the protein CASSLARMSGNTIYF. The chain uses TRBV7-2 and TRBJ1-3; D is unresolved. V lost 0 bases and J 1 base, leaving 7 bases between the germline ends. The CDR3 covers 15 residues. CDR1 and CDR2 from the germline V gene are SGHTA and FQGNSA.